The T cell receptor (beta chain) described here comes from a study of shared clonotypes between healthy human individuals. Points from the study as a whole: Blood was the sole source, and tissue repertoires probably differ.

The ends were cut back, 1 base at V and 4 bases at J, with 11 bases in the middle. The V gene's germline CDR1 is SGHRS and CDR2 YFSETQ. This CDR3 region has 14 residues. A word on this clone: Its antigen is unidentified. This sample also contains other DNA sequences that code for the same CDR3.

The donors were all Caucasian adults (living in Nashville, Tennessee). CD4+ cell separation produced CD45RA+ naive and CD45RA-negative memory subsets. The protocol was immunoSEQ multiplex PCR, while the TCRdb copy is restricted to in-frame clones and leaves out a portion. This table holds some 2,000,000 clones, approximately 94% found once. This sequence joins TRBV5-1 and TRBJ1-1; TRBD1 might be the D (5 bases). The source is a man younger than 30 in good health. The sample taken for sequencing was naive CD4+ T cells sorted from blood. As to subset: CD45RA+ positively selected. CDR3 nucleotide sequence: TGCGCCAGCAGCTTGAGTTCAGGGCCCACTGAAGCTTTCTTT. This encodes CASSLSSGPTEAFF.